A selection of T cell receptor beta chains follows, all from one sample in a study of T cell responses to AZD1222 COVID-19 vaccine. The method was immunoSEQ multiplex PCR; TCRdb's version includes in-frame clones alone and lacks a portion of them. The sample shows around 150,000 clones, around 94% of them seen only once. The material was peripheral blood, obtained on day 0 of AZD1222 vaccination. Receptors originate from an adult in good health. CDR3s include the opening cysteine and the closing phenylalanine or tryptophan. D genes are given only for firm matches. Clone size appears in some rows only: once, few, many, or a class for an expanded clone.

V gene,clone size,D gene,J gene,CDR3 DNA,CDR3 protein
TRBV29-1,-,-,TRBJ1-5,TGCAGCGTTGTATCAGGGAACGATCAGCCCCAGCATTTT,CSVVSGNDQPQHF
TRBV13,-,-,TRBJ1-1,TGTGCCAGCAGCTGGAGGTCGGGCACTGAAGCTTTCTTT,CASSWRSGTEAFF
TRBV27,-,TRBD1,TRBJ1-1,TGTGCCAGCAGACCCAGACAGGGCCGGGGGGACACTGAAGCTTTCTTT,CASRPRQGRGDTEAFF
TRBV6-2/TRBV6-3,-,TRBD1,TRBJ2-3,TGTGCCAGCAGTGGGACAGGGGCCACAGATACGCAGTATTTT,CASSGTGATDTQYF
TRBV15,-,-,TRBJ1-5,TGTGCCACCAGCGAGGACGGGCGAGTCGGGGGCCGGCCCCAGCATTTT,CATSEDGRVGGRPQHF
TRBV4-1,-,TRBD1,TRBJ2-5,TGCGCCAGCAGCCAAGGAAGATTAGGGACAGGGGGTGAGACCCAGTACTTC,CASSQGRLGTGGETQYF
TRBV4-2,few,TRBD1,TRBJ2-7,TGTGCCAGCAGCCAAGGACAGGGAGACTACGAGCAGTACTTC,CASSQGQGDYEQYF
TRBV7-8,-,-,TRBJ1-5,TGTGCCAGCAGCGCTGAGGGGGGGCAATCTGACCCCCAGCATTTT,CASSAEGGQSDPQHF
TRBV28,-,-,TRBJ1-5,TGTGCCAGCAGTTTATGGGGGGATAGCAATCAGCCCCAGCATTTT,CASSLWGDSNQPQHF
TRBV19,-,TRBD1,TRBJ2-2,TGTGCCAGTAGTATTGGGACAGGGTTCGTGGAGCTGTTTTTT,CASSIGTGFVELFF
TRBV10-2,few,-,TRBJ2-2,TGCGCCAGCAGTCCCGCCCCGCCCCGGACCGGGGAGCTGTTTTTT,CASSPAPPRTGELFF
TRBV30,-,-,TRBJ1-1,TGTGCCTGGACTAGGGGGGGGGCTACTGAAGCTTTCTTT,CAWTRGGATEAFF
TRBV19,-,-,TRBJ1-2,TGTGCCAGTCTCGCCAGGGCGGGCTATGGCTACACCTTC,CASLARAGYGYTF
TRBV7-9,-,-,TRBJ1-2,TGTGCCAGCAGCCCCACCCGCGAGACCACTAACTATGGCTACACCTTC,CASSPTRETTNYGYTF
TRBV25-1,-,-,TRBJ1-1,TGTGCCAGCAGTGATACAGGGCGGGACACTGAAGCTTTCTTT,CASSDTGRDTEAFF
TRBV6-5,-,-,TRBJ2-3,TGTGCCAGTTGCCCCGCGGGAAGGTCCCCAGATACGCAGTATTTT,CASCPAGRSPDTQYF
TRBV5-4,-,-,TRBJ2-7,TGTGCCAGCAGCTCCCAGCGGATCCCGTACGAGCAGTACTTC,CASSSQRIPYEQYF
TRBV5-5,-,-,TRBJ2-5,TGTGCCAGCAGCTTTGGGGACCTACAAGAGACCCAGTACTTC,CASSFGDLQETQYF
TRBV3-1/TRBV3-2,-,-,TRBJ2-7,TGTGCCAGCAGCCAATCCATCGACCCCGCCAAAGACTTC,CASSQSIDPAKDF
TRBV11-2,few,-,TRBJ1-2,TGTGCCAGCAGCTTATCCGTTACCTCTAACTATGGCTACACCTTC,CASSLSVTSNYGYTF
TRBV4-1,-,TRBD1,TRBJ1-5,TGCGCCAGCAGCCAACTCGACAGGGACAATCAGCCCCAGCATTTT,CASSQLDRDNQPQHF
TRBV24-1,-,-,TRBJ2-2,TGTGCCACCAGTGAGCCGGGACCCAACACCGGGGAGCTGTTTTTT,CATSEPGPNTGELFF